These 29 T cell receptor beta chains were sequenced from one sample in a study of human T cells and chemical hapten exposure. TCRdb fed the RACE reads into MiXCR, producing one record per CDR3 protein. The table includes about 180,000 distinct CDR3 sequences, almost 30% detected once. Documented time point: pre-sensitization, week 0. The treatment is: therapeutic diphenylcyclopropenone sensitization with weekly scalp DPC. Sequences were derived from whole blood, sampled in connection with sensitization to the hapten diphenylcyclopropenone (DPC). These receptors were taken from a woman aged 30 to 39 with alopecia areata. Some clones in this sample may be carry-over from other donors' samples.

This clonotype was detected a few times. The chain links TRBV7-2 to TRBJ2-5; D remains unclear. From germline, CDR1 is SGHTA and CDR2 FQGNSA. This CDR3 has 13 amino acids. Trimming shortened V by 5 bases and J by 5 bases, and 12 bases separated the two germline ends. CDR3 loop: CASSLLGFETQYF. CDR3 coding DNA: TGTGCCAGCAGCCTTCTAGGATTCGAGACCCAGTACTTC.

V is TRBV9 and J is TRBJ1-5; D ambiguous. V was shortened by 0 bases and J by 3 bases, with 10 bases between the two germline ends. The CDR3 covers 15 residues. Germline V gene sequence: CDR1 SGDLS, CDR2 YYNGEE. In DNA form, the CDR3 reads TGTGCCAGCAGCGTAGGGACGGCCGACAATCAGCCCCAGCATTTT. The encoded protein is CASSVGTADNQPQHF.

The chain recombines TRBV12-3 or TRBV12-4 with TRBJ1-1; D call uncertain. Trimming removed 6 bases at V and 8 bases at J, with 13 bases between. The CDR3 is made up of 12 amino acids. CDR3 protein: CASSRTDYEAFF. The CDR3 DNA reads TGTGCCAGCAGCCGGACGGATTACGAAGCTTTCTTT.

The rearrangement uses TRBV7-9 and TRBJ2-7, with a weak D call TRBD1 (6 bases). V lost 5 bases and J 1 base, leaving 12 bases between the germline ends. The CDR3 runs to 14 residues. Germline CDR1 SEHNR, CDR2 FQNEAQ (reference sequence). Here the CDR3 reads CASSLRTDSYEQYF. In DNA, the CDR3 is TGTGCCAGCAGCCTTAGGACAGATTCCTACGAGCAGTACTTC.

In this sample, this clonotype turned up once. The V and J genes are TRBV20-1 and TRBJ1-1, with a weak D call TRBD1 (5 bases). This CDR3 contains 14 residues. Germline V lookup: CDR1 DFQATT, CDR2 SNEGSKA (reference sequence). Trimming removed 3 bases from V and 0 bases from J, with 11 bases in between. The CDR3 nucleotides are TGCAGTGCTAGGTTGCGACAGCTGAACACTGAAGCTTTCTTT. The encoded protein is CSARLRQLNTEAFF.

This chain connects TRBV29-1 to TRBJ1-3; no clear D. Germline lookup yields CDR1 SQVTM and CDR2 ANQGSEA. This CDR3 has 12 residues. V was shortened by 4 bases and J by 1 base, with 5 bases between the two germline ends. The CDR3 bases are TGCAGCGTTGGTCATTCTGGAAACACCATATATTTT. Amino acid sequence: CSVGHSGNTIYF.

This chain connects TRBV20-1 to TRBJ1-3; possible D gene TRBD1, 5 bases. The CDR3 runs 14 residues. V lost 6 bases to trimming and J lost 3 bases, with 15 bases between them. The V gene's germline CDR1 is DFQATT and CDR2 SNEGSKA (reference sequence). The CDR3: CSATRARDGNTIYF. CDR3 DNA sequence: TGCAGTGCCACCAGGGCCAGAGATGGAAACACCATATATTTT.

The chain employs TRBV5-1 and TRBJ1-1; 7 nucleotides line up with TRBD1. The V gene's germline CDR1 is SGHRS and CDR2 YFSETQ. The CDR3 consists of 12 residues. With 2 bases clipped from V and 8 bases from J, the junction kept 3 bases outside the gene matches. CDR3 sequence reads: CASSFGQAEAFF. CDR3 nucleotides: TGCGCCAGCAGCTTCGGACAGGCCGAAGCTTTCTTT.

The rearrangement links TRBV14 to TRBJ2-5; 7 bases agree with TRBD1. Germline CDR1 and CDR2: SGHDN and FVKESK. The CDR3 sequence is 15 residues long. The J segment lost 5 bases and the V segment lost 4 bases, leaving 10 bases of the junction unmatched. The CDR3 region has the DNA TGTGCCAGCAGCCTCGTAGGGGGCCGCCATGAGACCCAGTACTTC. Amino acid sequence: CASSLVGGRHETQYF.

This clonotype has more than one count but fewer than ten. V is TRBV12-3 or TRBV12-4 and J is TRBJ2-4; D perhaps matches TRBD1 (5 bases). The CDR3 runs 18 residues. The germline V and J ends were trimmed by 1 base and 1 base, with 17 bases remaining between them. The CDR3 DNA reads TGTGCCAGCAGTTTAGAACTCGCGCAGGGTGTCGCCAAAAACATTCAGTACTTC. Its translation is CASSLELAQGVAKNIQYF.

This clonotype was counted many times. The genes are TRBV4-3 and TRBJ1-5; tentatively, D is TRBD1 (5 bases). V shed 0 bases and J shed 7 bases, with 7 bases lying between them. Germline V gene lookup returns CDR1 LGHNA and CDR2 YSLEER. CDR3 length: 13 residues. CDR3 protein: CASSQDEGQPQHF. In DNA form, the CDR3 reads TGCGCCAGCAGCCAAGACGAGGGGCAGCCCCAGCATTTT.

This clonotype showed up just a few times. The rearrangement links TRBV20-1 to TRBJ1-6, with D possibly matching TRBD1 (6 bases). Germline lookup yields CDR1 DFQATT and CDR2 SNEGSKA (reference sequence). This CDR3 spans 15 amino acids. Trimming removed 1 base at V and 7 bases at J, with 14 bases between. The CDR3 DNA follows: TGCAGTGCTAGAGTTGGGGGGGCCGGGAATTCACCCCTCCACTTT. It is translated as CSARVGGAGNSPLHF.

The chain combines TRBV4-1 with TRBJ2-7; D is unresolved. The CDR3 runs 14 residues. Germline V gene lookup returns CDR1 MGHRA and CDR2 YSYEKL. The germline V and J ends were trimmed by 0 bases and 2 bases, with 8 bases remaining between them. As DNA, the CDR3 is TGCGCCAGCAGCCAAGAAGGGCCGCCCTACGAGCAGTACTTC. Protein sequence: CASSQEGPPYEQYF.

This clonotype was seen only a few times. CDR3 coding DNA: TGTGCCAGCATCGGATTCCAGAACACCGGGGAGCTGTTTTTT. It translates to CASIGFQNTGELFF. The chain recombines TRBV6-2 or TRBV6-3 with TRBJ2-2; no clear D. Germline V lookup: CDR1 MNHEY, CDR2 SVGEGT. Trimming removed 7 bases at V and 1 base at J, with 10 bases between. CDR3 length: 14 amino acids.

This clonotype was observed a few times. The gene calls are TRBV7-2 and TRBJ2-1; 8 nucleotides agree with TRBD2. The length of the CDR3 is 15 residues. V lost 5 bases to trimming and J lost 9 bases; unmatched junction nucleotides: 12. Germline CDR1 reads SGHTA; CDR2 reads FQGNSA. Written as DNA, the CDR3 is TGTGCCAGCAGCCCGGACGGCGCGGGAGGTCGTGAGCAGTTCTTC. Protein sequence: CASSPDGAGGREQFF.

This chain joins TRBV4-2 and TRBJ2-7, with 8 bases lining up with TRBD2. With V trimmed by 0 bases and J by 5 bases, 6 bases remained unmatched. Germline CDR1 reads LGHNA; CDR2 reads YNFKEQ. The CDR3 covers 15 residues. CDR3 amino acids: CASSQEAGASHEQYF. The CDR3 DNA reads TGTGCCAGCAGCCAAGAAGCGGGAGCTTCCCACGAGCAGTACTTC.

This clonotype was found a few times. The CDR3 DNA follows: TGTGCCAGCAGCCCCCATCCCAGAGGGGAGACCCAGTACTTC. Translating it yields CASSPHPRGETQYF. This chain joins TRBV27 and TRBJ2-5; tentative D call: TRBD2 (5 bases). This CDR3 region has 14 residues. The V and J ends lost 6 bases and 5 bases respectively, with 16 bases between them. Germline assignment: CDR1 MNHEY and CDR2 SMNVEV (reference sequence).

V is TRBV6-5 and J is TRBJ2-7, with 7 bases identical to TRBD1. Germline V lookup: CDR1 MNHEY, CDR2 SVGAGI. The V gene end was trimmed by 4 bases and the J gene end by 6 bases; junction bases not matched to a gene: 9. The CDR3 is 14 residues long. The CDR3 reads CASSSRQGNAEQYF. The CDR3 region has the DNA TGTGCCAGCAGTTCACGACAGGGAAATGCCGAGCAGTACTTC.

The CDR3 protein is CASSRGASGGATDTQYF. As DNA, the CDR3 is TGCGCCAGCAGCAGGGGGGCTAGCGGGGGTGCGACAGATACGCAGTATTTT. The chain links TRBV4-3 to TRBJ2-3; 10 nucleotides match TRBD2. Germline CDR1 is LGHNA and CDR2 is YSLEER. CDR3 length: 17 amino acids. Trimming took 5 bases from V and 3 from J; bases not matched to a gene: 11.

V is TRBV7-2 and J is TRBJ1-2; 8 bases match TRBD1. Germline V gives CDR1 SGHTA, CDR2 FQGNSA. V was pared by 6 bases and J by 2 bases, with 8 bases of the junction left unmatched. The CDR3 covers 15 residues. This CDR3 reads CASRRDRGENYGYTF. The DNA of the CDR3 is TGTGCCAGCAGACGTGACAGGGGAGAAAACTATGGCTACACCTTC.

The gene calls are TRBV7-9 and TRBJ1-1; D might be TRBD1 (5 bases). The CDR3 consists of 15 residues. Trimming pared 3 bases from V and 8 bases from J, leaving 19 bases between. Germline V CDR1 and CDR2: SEHNR, FQNEAQ (reference sequence). In nucleotides, the CDR3 is TGTGCCAGCAGCTTGGGTACTGGGCAGGGCAAAGAAGCTTTCTTT. Encoded protein: CASSLGTGQGKEAFF.

The chain joins TRBV6-5 to TRBJ2-1; 10 bases are shared with TRBD2. This CDR3 has 15 residues. The junction had 9 bases not matched to a gene; V was cut back by 5 bases and J by 8 bases. The germline CDR1 and CDR2 sequences are MNHEY and SVGAGI. This CDR3 is CASSRTSGGEDEQFF. CDR3 DNA: TGTGCCAGCAGTAGGACTAGCGGAGGCGAGGATGAGCAGTTCTTC.

V and J are TRBV6-5 and TRBJ2-7; 7 bases are a match to TRBD2. Trimming at V came to 3 bases and at J to 6 bases, leaving 8 bases not matched to a gene. The CDR3 runs to 14 residues. Germline assignment: CDR1 MNHEY and CDR2 SVGAGI. The CDR3 nucleotides are TGTGCCAGCAGTTATTTTCGGGGGGAAAGCGAGCAGTACTTC. Amino acid sequence: CASSYFRGESEQYF.

The chain carries TRBV5-1 and TRBJ2-2, with unresolved D. Germline V gene lookup returns CDR1 SGHRS and CDR2 YFSETQ. V lost 4 bases to trimming and J lost 0 bases, with 4 bases between them. CDR3 length equals 13 residues. The CDR3 sequence is CASSRTNTGELFF. The CDR3 nucleotides read TGCGCCAGCAGCCGAACGAACACCGGGGAGCTGTTTTTT.

This clonotype was picked up a small number of times. The V gene is TRBV28, the J gene TRBJ2-1, with no clear D. The CDR3 runs 12 residues. The V gene lost 8 bases and the J gene lost 8 bases, with 13 bases spanning the gap. The germline CDR1 and CDR2 sequences are MDHEN and SYDVKM. Here the CDR3 reads CASSRAVDEQFF. The CDR3 nucleotides are TGTGCCAGCTCTAGGGCTGTCGATGAGCAGTTCTTC. Together with reference TRBV28 and TRBJ2-1, the CDR3 gives the full variable domain: DVKVTQSSRYLVKRTGEKVFLECVQDMDHENMFWYRQDPGLGLRLIYFSYDVKMKEKGDIPEGYSVSREKKERFSLILESASTNQTSMYLCASSRAVDEQFFGPGTRLTVL.

The chain is built from TRBV4-3 and TRBJ2-1, with TRBD2 matching 10 bases. Germline V CDR1 and CDR2: LGHNA, YSLEER. With V trimmed by 1 base and J by 7 bases, 10 bases remained unmatched. There are 17 residues in the CDR3. Here the CDR3 reads CASSQALGAGGPNEQFF. The DNA of the CDR3 is TGCGCCAGCAGCCAAGCCTTAGGAGCGGGAGGGCCTAATGAGCAGTTCTTC.

This clonotype was counted only a few times. This chain uses TRBV3-1 with TRBJ1-2; 7 nucleotides agree with TRBD1. The V segment lost 3 bases and the J segment 6 bases; nucleotides outside the gene matches: 4. CDR3 length: 13 amino acids. Germline CDR1 and CDR2: LGHDT and YNNKEL (reference sequence). CDR3 nucleotides: TGTGCCAGCAGCCAGTTCGGGACAGATGGCTACACCTTC. This codes for CASSQFGTDGYTF.

The chain joins TRBV9 to TRBJ2-3; D gene unclear. The CDR3 is made up of 13 amino acids. The germline V gene has CDR1 SGDLS and CDR2 YYNGEE. V was cut by 0 bases and J by 7 bases, with 9 bases left in between. CDR3 protein: CASSVAWDHTQYF. CDR3 bases: TGTGCCAGCAGCGTAGCTTGGGATCATACGCAGTATTTT.

This clonotype has more than one count but fewer than ten. The genes are TRBV5-1 and TRBJ2-5, with 7 bases that match TRBD1. Germline values: CDR1 SGHRS, CDR2 YFSETQ. CDR3 length equals 14 residues. The J segment lost 5 bases and the V segment lost 0 bases, leaving 4 bases of the junction unmatched. The CDR3 reads CASSLGQGGETQYF. The CDR3 DNA sequence: TGCGCCAGCAGCTTGGGACAGGGTGGCGAGACCCAGTACTTC.